This passage covers 5 T cell receptor beta chains from one sample sequenced in a study of CD8+CD57+ T cells in acquired aplastic anemia. Genomic DNA, serving as template, underwent TCR beta VDJ and CDR3 profiling. One entry per CDR3 protein, called by TCRdb with MiXCR from the reads. The sample holds roughly 150,000 distinct CDR3 sequences, roughly 40% seen once. Sequenced: sorted CD4+, CD8+, or CD8+CD57+ T cells (not recorded which) from PBMCs. These receptors came from a human donor in good health.

This clonotype was detected many times. The chain employs TRBV4-2 and TRBJ1-2, with 7 bases identical to TRBD1. The CDR3 is 16 residues long. Germline V gene sequence: CDR1 LGHNA, CDR2 YNFKEQ. J was trimmed by 0 bases and V by 3 bases; bases with no gene match: 7. The CDR3 here is CASSQEGTETNYGYTF. The CDR3 DNA follows: TGTGCCAGCAGCCAGGAAGGGACAGAAACTAACTATGGCTACACCTTC.

At least ten counts were recorded for this clonotype. The V and J genes are TRBV7-3 and TRBJ1-5, with 7 bases aligning to TRBD1. The CDR3 sequence is 17 residues long. Germline V gene sequence: CDR1 SGHTA, CDR2 FQGTGA. J lost 0 bases, V lost 4 bases, and 9 bases had no gene match. Written as DNA, the CDR3 is TGTGCCAGCAGCTCCCCGCACAGGGGCGATAGCAATCAGCCCCAGCATTTT. Protein product: CASSSPHRGDSNQPQHF.

This clonotype was seen ten or more times. The chain uses TRBV5-5 and TRBJ2-3, with D perhaps TRBD1 or TRBD2 (6 bases each). Germline V gene data show CDR1 as SGHKS and CDR2 as YYEKEE (reference sequence). The CDR3 is 12 amino acids. V was pared by 3 bases and J by 6 bases, with 8 bases between. The CDR3 region is CASSWGADTQYF. The CDR3 DNA follows: TGTGCCAGCAGCTGGGGGGCTGATACGCAGTATTTT. The variable domain in full, completed from reference TRBV5-5 and TRBJ2-3, reads DAGVTQSPTHLIKTRGQQVTLRCSPISGHKSVSWYQQVLGQGPQFIFQYYEKEERGRGNFPDRFSARQFPNYSSELNVNALLLGDSALYLCASSWGADTQYFGPGTRLTVL.

The chain joins TRBV7-2 to TRBJ2-7; D not certain. CDR1 is SGHTA and CDR2 is FQGNSA in the germline V gene. The CDR3 loop spans 9 amino acids. Trimming pared 4 bases from V and 6 bases from J, leaving 1 base between. CDR3 DNA sequence: TGTGCCAGCAGCTCCGAGCAGTACTTC. Translation gives CASSSEQYF.

This clonotype was detected ten times or more. The gene calls are TRBV12-3 or TRBV12-4 and TRBJ1-1; D call uncertain. This CDR3 is 11 amino acids long. Trimming shortened V by 5 bases and J by 9 bases, and 10 bases separated the two germline ends. CDR3 residues: CASSKQIQAFF. The CDR3 DNA is TGTGCCAGCAGTAAACAGATTCAAGCTTTCTTT.